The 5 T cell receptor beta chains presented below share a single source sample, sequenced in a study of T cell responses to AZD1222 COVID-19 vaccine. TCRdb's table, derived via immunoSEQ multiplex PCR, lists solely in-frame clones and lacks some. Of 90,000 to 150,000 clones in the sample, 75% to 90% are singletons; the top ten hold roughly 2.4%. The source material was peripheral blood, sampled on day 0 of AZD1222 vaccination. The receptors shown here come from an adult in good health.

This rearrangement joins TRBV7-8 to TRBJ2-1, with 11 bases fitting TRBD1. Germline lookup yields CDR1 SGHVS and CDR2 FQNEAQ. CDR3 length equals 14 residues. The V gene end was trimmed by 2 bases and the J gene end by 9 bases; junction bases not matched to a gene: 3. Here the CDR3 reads CASSLRGQGAEQFF. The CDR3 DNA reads TGTGCCAGCAGCTTACGAGGACAGGGGGCTGAGCAGTTCTTC.

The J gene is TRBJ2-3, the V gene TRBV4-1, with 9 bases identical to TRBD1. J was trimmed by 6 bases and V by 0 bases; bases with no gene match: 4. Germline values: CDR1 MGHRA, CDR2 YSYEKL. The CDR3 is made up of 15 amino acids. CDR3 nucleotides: TGCGCCAGCAGCCAAGAACAGGGGGCGAGGGATACGCAGTATTTT. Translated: CASSQEQGARDTQYF.

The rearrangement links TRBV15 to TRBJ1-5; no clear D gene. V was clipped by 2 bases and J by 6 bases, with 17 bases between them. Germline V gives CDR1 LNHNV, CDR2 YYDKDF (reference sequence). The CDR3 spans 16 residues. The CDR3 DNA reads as TGTGCCACCAGCAGAACAACGGAGGGCTTCCCTCAGCCCCAGCATTTT. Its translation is CATSRTTEGFPQPQHF.

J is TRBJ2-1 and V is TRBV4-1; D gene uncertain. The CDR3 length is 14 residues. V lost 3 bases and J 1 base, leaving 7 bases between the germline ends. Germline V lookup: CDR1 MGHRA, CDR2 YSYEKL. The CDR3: CASSHQFSYNEQFF. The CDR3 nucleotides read TGCGCCAGCAGCCACCAGTTTTCCTACAATGAGCAGTTCTTC.

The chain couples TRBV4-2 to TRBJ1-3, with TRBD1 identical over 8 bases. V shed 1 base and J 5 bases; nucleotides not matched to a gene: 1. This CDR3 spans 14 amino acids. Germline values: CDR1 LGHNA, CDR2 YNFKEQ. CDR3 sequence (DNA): TGTGCCAGCAGCCAAGGGACAGGGCGAAACACCATATATTTT. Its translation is CASSQGTGRNTIYF.